This T cell receptor (beta chain) was sequenced for a study of beta chain features in type 1 diabetes. V was shortened by 0 bases and J by 3 bases, with 13 bases between the two germline ends. Germline V lookup: CDR1 SGHRS, CDR2 YFSETQ. CDR3 size: 16 residues. Turning to this clone: Its antigen is still unknown.

Reverse transcription of all isolated RNA meant that expressed TCRB transcripts were sequenced. Sequencing was performed with immunoSEQ multiplex PCR; in TCRdb, only in-frame clones are kept and a portion is missing. The sample has more than 25,000 clones, roughly half seen once. General observations from the study: In all four CD4+ subsets, TCRB CDR3 length was significantly, moderately reduced in type 1 diabetes. There was no resolution here of whether HLA type influences TCRB rearrangement. In patients and controls equally, PCR might favor templates that are shorter.

This sequence joins TRBV5-1 and TRBJ2-1; D remains ambiguous. Sequencing was carried out using stem cell memory CD4+ T cells from blood. This clonotype originated in a man aged 30 to 45 with type 1 diabetes. DNA of the CDR3: TGCGCCAGCAGCTTGGCACCTAGTCTCGGCTACAATGAGCAGTTCTTC. Protein sequence: CASSLAPSLGYNEQFF.